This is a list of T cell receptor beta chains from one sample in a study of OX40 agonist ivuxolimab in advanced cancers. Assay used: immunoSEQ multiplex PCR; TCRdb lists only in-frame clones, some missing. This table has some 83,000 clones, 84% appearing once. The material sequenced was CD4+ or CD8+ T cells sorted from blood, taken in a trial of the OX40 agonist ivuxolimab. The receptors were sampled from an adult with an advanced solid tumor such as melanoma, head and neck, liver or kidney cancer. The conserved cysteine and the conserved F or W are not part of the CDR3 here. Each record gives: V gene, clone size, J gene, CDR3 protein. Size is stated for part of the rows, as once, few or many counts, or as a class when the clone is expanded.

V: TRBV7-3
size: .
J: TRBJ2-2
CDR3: ASSSLWNARTGELF

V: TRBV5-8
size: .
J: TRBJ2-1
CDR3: ASNPGRLADYNEQF

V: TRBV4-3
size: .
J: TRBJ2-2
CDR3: ASSQEVPHPDSNTGELF

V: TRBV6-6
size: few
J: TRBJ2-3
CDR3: ASSFIDTQY

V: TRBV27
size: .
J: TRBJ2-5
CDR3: ASSFWGRAGETQY

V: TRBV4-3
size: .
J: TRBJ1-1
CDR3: ASSQETTQNTEAF

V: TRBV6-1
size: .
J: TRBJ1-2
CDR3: ASRPGQNYGYT

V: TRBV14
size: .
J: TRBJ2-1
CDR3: ASSGSFFGVNEQF

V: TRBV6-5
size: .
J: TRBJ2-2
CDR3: ASSYERGTTGELF

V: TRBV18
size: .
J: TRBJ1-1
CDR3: ASSPPTALNTEAF

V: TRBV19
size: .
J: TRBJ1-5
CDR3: ASSIAGKEYQPQH

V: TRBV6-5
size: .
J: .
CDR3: ASSIRTGGYYEQY

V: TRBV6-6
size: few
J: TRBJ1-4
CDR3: ATRDSGFNEKLF

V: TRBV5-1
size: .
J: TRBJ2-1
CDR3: ASSPSGRVTYNEQF

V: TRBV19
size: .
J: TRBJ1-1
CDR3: ASSISPRLADEAF

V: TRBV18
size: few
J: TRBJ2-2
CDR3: ASSPPLRNTGELF

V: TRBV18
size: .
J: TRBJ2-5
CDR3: ASSPPSRVETQY

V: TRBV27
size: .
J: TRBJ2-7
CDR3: ASSSIAGGYEQY

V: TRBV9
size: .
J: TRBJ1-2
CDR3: ASSSGTSYGYT

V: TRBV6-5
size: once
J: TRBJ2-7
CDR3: ASSYSTSGAEYEQY

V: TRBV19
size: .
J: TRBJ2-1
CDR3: ASSIMLAGEQF

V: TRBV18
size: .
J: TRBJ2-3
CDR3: ASSPGTATDTQY

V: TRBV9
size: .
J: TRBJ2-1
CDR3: ASSPRLASGMGNEQF

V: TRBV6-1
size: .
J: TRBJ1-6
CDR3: ASSVQSSYNSPLH